The entry below gives a single TCR beta chain sequence along with its context. This sample was included in a study of blood T cell repertoires in COVID-19. V lost 6 bases and J lost 3; bases outside the gene matches: 4. The CDR3 contains 13 residues. CDR1 LNHDA and CDR2 SQIVND come from the germline V gene (reference sequence). Per the original data handling: Amplification with reference gene primers provided the estimates of nucleated cell counts. Profiling relied on immunoSEQ multiplex PCR, and the TCRdb table lists in-frame clones only, not all of them. V, J and clone size are taken as reported in that table, and D and trimming were inferred from the DNA itself. Among roughly 180,000 clones, roughly 85% were seen once, and the ten largest hold around 8%.

This sequence originates from a woman aged 55-69 years with acute or convalescent COVID-19. This chain links TRBV19 with TRBJ1-2, with 7 bases matching TRBD1. Specimen: peripheral blood. In DNA form, the CDR3 reads TGTGCCAGTAGAGGGGGACAGTACTATGGCTACACCTTC. Translating it yields CASRGGQYYGYTF. Complete variable domain (other parts from reference TRBV19 and TRBJ1-2): DGGITQSPKYLFRKEGQNVTLSCEQNLNHDAMYWYRQDPGQGLRLIYYSQIVNDFQKGDIAEGYSVSREKKESFPLTVTSAQKNPTAFYLCASRGGQYYGYTFGSGTRLTVV.